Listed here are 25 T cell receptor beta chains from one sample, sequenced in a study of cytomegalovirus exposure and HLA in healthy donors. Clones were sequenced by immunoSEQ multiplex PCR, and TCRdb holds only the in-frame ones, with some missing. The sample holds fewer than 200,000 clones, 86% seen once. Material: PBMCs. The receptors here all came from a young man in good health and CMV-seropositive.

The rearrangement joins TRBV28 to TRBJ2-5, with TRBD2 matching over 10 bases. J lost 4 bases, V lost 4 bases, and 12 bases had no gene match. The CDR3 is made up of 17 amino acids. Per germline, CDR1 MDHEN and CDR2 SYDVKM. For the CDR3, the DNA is TGTGCCAGCAGTTCAGCTAGCGGGAGACCCCGGGGAGAGACCCAGTACTTC. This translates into CASSSASGRPRGETQYF.

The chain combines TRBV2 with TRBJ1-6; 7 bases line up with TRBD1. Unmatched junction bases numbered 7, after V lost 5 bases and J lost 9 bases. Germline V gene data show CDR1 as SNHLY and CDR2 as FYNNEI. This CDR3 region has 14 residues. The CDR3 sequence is CASSSGGSASPLHF. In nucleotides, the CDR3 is TGTGCCAGCAGTTCAGGGGGATCAGCTTCACCCCTCCACTTT.

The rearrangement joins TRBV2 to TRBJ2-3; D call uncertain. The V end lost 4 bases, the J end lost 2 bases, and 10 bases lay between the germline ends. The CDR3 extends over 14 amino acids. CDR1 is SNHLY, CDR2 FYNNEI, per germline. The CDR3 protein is CASSAGSYTDTQYF. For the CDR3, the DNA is TGTGCCAGCAGTGCGGGTAGCTACACAGATACGCAGTATTTT.

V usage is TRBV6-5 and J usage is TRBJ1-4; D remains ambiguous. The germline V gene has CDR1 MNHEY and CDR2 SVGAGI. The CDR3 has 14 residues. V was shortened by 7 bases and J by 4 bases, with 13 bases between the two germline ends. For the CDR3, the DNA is TGTGCCAGCACCAAAGGAGGGAATAATGAAAAACTGTTTTTT. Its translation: CASTKGGNNEKLFF.

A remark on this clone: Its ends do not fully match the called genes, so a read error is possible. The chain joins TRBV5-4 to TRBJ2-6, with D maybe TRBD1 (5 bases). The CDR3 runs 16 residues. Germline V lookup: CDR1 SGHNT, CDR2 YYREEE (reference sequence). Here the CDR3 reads CASSQAQGSGANVLTF. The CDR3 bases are TGCGCCAGCAGCCAAGCTCAGGGCTCTGGGGCCAACGTCCTGACTTTC.

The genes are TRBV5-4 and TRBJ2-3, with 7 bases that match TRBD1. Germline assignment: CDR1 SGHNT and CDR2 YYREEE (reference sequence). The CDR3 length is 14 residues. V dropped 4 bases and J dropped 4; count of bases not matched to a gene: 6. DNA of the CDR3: TGTGCCAGCAGCCGGGCAGACAGGGCAGATACGCAGTATTTT. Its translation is CASSRADRADTQYF.

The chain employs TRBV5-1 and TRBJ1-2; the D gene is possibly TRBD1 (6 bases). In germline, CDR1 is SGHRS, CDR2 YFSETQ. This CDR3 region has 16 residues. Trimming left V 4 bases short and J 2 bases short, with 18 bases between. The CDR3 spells CASSPTTTGQNYGYTF. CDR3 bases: TGCGCCAGCAGCCCGACAACTACCGGACAGAACTATGGCTACACCTTC.

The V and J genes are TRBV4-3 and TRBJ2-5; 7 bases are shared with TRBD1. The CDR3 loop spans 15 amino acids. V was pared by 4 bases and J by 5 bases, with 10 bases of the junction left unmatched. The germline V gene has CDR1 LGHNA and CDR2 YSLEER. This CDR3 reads CASSPTRGSVETQYF. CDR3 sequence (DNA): TGCGCCAGCAGCCCCACCAGGGGGTCGGTGGAGACCCAGTACTTC.

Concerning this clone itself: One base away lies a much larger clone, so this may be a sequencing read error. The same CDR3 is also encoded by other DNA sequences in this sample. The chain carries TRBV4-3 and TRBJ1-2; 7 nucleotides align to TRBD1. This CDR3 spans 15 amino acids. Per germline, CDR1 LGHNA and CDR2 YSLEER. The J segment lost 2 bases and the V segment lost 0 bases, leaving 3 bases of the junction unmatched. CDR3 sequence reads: CASSQDPTGNYGYTF. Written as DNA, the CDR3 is TGCGCCAGCAGCCAAGATCCGACAGGGAACTATGGCTACACCTTC.

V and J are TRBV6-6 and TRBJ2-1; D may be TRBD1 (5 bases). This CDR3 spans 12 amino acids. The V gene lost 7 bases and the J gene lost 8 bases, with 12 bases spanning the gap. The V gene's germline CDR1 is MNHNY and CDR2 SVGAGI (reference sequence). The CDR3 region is CASNSRVHEQFF. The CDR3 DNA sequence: TGTGCCAGCAACTCCAGGGTCCATGAGCAGTTCTTC.

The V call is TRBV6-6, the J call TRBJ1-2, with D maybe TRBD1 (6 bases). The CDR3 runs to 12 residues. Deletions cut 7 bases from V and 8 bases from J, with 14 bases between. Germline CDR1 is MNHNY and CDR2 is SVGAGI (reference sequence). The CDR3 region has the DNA TGTGCCAGCACCCCCACAGGGTTCGGCTACACCTTC. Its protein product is CASTPTGFGYTF.

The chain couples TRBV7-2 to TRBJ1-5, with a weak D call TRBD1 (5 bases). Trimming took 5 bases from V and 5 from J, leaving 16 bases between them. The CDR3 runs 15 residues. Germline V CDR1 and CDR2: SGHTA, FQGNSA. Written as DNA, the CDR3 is TGTGCCAGCAGCATCAGAGTAGGGGTCGATCAGCCCCAGCATTTT. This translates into CASSIRVGVDQPQHF.

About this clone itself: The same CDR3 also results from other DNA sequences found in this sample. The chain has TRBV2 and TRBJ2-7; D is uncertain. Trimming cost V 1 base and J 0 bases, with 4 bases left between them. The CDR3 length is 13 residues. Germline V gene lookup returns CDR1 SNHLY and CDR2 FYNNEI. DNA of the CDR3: TGTGCCAGCAGTGAAGACTCCTCCTACGAGCAGTACTTC. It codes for CASSEDSSYEQYF.

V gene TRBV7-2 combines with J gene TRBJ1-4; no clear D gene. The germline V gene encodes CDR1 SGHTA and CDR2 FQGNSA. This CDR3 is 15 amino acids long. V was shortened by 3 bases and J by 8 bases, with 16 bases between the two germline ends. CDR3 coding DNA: TGTGCCAGCAGCTTTGTAGGAGGGTTTCGCGAAAAACTGTTTTTT. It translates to CASSFVGGFREKLFF.

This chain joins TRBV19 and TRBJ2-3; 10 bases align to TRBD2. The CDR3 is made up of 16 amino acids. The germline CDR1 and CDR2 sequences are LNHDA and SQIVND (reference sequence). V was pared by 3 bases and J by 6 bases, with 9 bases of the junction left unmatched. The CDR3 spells CASSIGVAGGLDTQYF. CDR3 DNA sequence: TGTGCCAGTAGTATTGGGGTAGCGGGGGGTTTGGATACGCAGTATTTT. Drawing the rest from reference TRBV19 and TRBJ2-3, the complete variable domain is DGGITQSPKYLFRKEGQNVTLSCEQNLNHDAMYWYRQDPGQGLRLIYYSQIVNDFQKGDIAEGYSVSREKKESFPLTVTSAQKNPTAFYLCASSIGVAGGLDTQYFGPGTRLTVL.

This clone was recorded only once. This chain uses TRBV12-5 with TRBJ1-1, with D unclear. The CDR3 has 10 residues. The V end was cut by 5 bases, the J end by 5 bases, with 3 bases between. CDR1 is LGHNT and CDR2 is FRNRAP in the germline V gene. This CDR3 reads CASGLTEAFF. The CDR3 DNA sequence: TGTGCTAGTGGTCTGACTGAAGCTTTCTTT. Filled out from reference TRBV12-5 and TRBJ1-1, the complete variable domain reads DARVTQTPRHKVTEMGQEVTMRCQPILGHNTVFWYRQTMMQGLELLAYFRNRAPLDDSGMPKDRFSAEMPDATLATLKIQPSEPRDSAVYFCASGLTEAFFGQGTRLTVV.

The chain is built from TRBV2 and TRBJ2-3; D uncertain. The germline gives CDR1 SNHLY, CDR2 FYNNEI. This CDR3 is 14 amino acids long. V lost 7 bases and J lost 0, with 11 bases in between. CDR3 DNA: TGTGCCAGCACCTTGTCCTCTAGCACAGATACGCAGTATTTT. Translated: CASTLSSSTDTQYF. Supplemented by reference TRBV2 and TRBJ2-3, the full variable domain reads EPEVTQTPSHQVTQMGQEVILRCVPISNHLYFYWYRQILGQKVEFLVSFYNNEISEKSEIFDDQFSVERPDGSNFTLKIRSTKLEDSAMYFCASTLSSSTDTQYFGPGTRLTVL.

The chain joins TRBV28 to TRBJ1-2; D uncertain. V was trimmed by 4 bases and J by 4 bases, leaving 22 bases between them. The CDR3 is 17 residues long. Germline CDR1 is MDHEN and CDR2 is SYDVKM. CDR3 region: CASSSLGWQHSGYGYTF. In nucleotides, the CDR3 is TGTGCCAGCAGTTCTCTAGGTTGGCAGCACTCGGGCTATGGCTACACCTTC.

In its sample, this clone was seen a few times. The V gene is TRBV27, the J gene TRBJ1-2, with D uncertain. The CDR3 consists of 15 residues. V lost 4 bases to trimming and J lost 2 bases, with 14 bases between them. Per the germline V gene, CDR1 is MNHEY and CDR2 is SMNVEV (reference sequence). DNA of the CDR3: TGTGCCAGCAGTTCGCTAGAAGTTGGCAACTATGGCTACACCTTC. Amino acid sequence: CASSSLEVGNYGYTF.

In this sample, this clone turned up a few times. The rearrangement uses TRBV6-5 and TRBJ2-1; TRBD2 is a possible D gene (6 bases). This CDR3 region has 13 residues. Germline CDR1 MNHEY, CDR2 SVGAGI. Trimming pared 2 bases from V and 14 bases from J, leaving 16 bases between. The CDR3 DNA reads TGTGCCAGCAGTTACGAGGTGGGACTCGAGGAGTTCTTC. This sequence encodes CASSYEVGLEEFF.

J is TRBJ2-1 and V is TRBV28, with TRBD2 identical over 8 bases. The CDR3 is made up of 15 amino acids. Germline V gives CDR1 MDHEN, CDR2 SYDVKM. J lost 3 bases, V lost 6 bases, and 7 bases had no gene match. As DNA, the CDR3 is TGTGCCAGCAGCCTCACGACTAGCGTCTACAATGAGCAGTTCTTC. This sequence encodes CASSLTTSVYNEQFF.

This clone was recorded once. CDR3 bases: TGCGCCAGCAGCCAAGTGATGAGGAAAGACCCGAACACTGAAGCTTTCTTT. It codes for CASSQVMRKDPNTEAFF. V is TRBV4-1 and J is TRBJ1-1; D gene unclear. Germline V gene data show CDR1 as MGHRA and CDR2 as YSYEKL. Trimming stripped 1 base from V and 1 base from J, with 16 bases between. The CDR3 is 17 residues long.

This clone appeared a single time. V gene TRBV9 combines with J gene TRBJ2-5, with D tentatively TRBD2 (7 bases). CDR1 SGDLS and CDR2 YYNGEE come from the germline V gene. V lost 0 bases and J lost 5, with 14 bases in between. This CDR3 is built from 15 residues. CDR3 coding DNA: TGTGCCAGCAGCGTAGAGGGGTCGGGGGGCGAGACCCAGTACTTC. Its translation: CASSVEGSGGETQYF. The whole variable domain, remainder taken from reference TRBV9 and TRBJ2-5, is DSGVTQTPKHLITATGQRVTLRCSPRSGDLSVYWYQQSLDQGLQFLIQYYNGEERAKGNILERFSAQQFPDLHSELNLSSLELGDSALYFCASSVEGSGGETQYFGPGTRLLVL.

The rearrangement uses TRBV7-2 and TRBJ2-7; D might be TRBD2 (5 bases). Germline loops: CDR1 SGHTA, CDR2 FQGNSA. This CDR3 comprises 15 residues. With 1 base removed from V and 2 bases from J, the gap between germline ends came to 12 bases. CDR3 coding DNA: TGTGCCAGCAGCTTAGGACTTACCGGGGCCTACGAGCAGTACTTC. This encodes CASSLGLTGAYEQYF.

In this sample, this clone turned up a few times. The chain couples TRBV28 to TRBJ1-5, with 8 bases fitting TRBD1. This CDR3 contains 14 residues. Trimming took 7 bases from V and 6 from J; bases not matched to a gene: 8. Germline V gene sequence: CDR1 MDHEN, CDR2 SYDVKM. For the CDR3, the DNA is TGTGCCAGCACCACTGGACAGGGTAGTCAGCCCCAGCATTTT. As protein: CASTTGQGSQPQHF.